Each of the 6 T cell receptor beta chains below was sequenced from the same sample in a study of cytomegalovirus exposure and HLA in healthy donors. 13 Jbeta primers and 60 Vbeta primers were used for the PCR. TCRdb's copy holds only in-frame clones and misses some; the assay was immunoSEQ multiplex PCR. In the table there are more than 95,000 clones, more than 75% of which are singletons. Sequencing input: PBMCs. The receptors were sampled from a woman aged 18-29 years in good health and CMV-seropositive.

This chain links TRBV6-5 with TRBJ1-3; no definite D call. The germline V gene encodes CDR1 MNHEY and CDR2 SVGAGI. V was cut by 2 bases and J by 3 bases, with 14 bases left in between. This CDR3 region has 16 residues. CDR3 protein: CASSYKARRGGNTIYF. The CDR3 nucleotides are TGTGCCAGCAGTTACAAGGCCCGTCGGGGTGGAAACACCATATATTTT.

The chain couples TRBV27 to TRBJ2-5; D is possibly TRBD2 (6 bases). The germline V gene encodes CDR1 MNHEY and CDR2 SMNVEV (reference sequence). The CDR3 totals 13 residues. V was trimmed by 3 bases and J by 4 bases, leaving 9 bases between them. As DNA, the CDR3 is TGTGCCAGCAGTTTGGCGGGATCAGAGACCCAGTACTTC. Its translation: CASSLAGSETQYF.

The V gene is TRBV6-6, the J gene TRBJ2-3; D perhaps matches TRBD1 (6 bases). V was cut by 6 bases and J by 1 base, with 14 bases left in between. CDR3 length: 15 amino acids. The germline gives CDR1 MNHNY, CDR2 SVGAGI (reference sequence). The CDR3 region has the DNA TGTGCCAGCAGCCCAACAGGGTTCCGCACAGATACGCAGTATTTT. It codes for CASSPTGFRTDTQYF.

This clone appeared once. The genes are TRBV27 and TRBJ2-1; the D gene is possibly TRBD2 (5 bases). There are 15 residues in the CDR3. The germline gives CDR1 MNHEY, CDR2 SMNVEV (reference sequence). The germline V and J ends were trimmed by 6 bases and 6 bases, with 18 bases remaining between them. The CDR3 coding sequence is TGTGCCAGCAGATCTTTTGGTCTAGCAGGCAATGAGCAGTTCTTC. It encodes CASRSFGLAGNEQFF.

This clone was recorded a few times. This chain links TRBV18 with TRBJ1-5, with 9 bases matching TRBD1. The ends lost 3 bases at V and 1 base at J; junction bases unmatched: 4. The CDR3 is made up of 16 amino acids. The V gene's germline CDR1 is KGHSH and CDR2 LQKENI. For the CDR3, the DNA is TGTGCCAGCTCACCCGAAGGACAGGGGAGCAATCAGCCCCAGCATTTT. The encoded protein is CASSPEGQGSNQPQHF.

The rearrangement uses TRBV7-9 and TRBJ2-5; the D gene is possibly TRBD2 (5 bases). V lost 5 bases and J lost 5, with 15 bases in between. Germline CDR1 and CDR2: SEHNR and FQNEAQ (reference sequence). There are 14 residues in the CDR3. The CDR3 loop is CASSLSAERETQYF. In DNA, the CDR3 is TGTGCCAGCAGCCTTAGCGCGGAGAGGGAGACCCAGTACTTC.